This T cell receptor (beta chain) was found in a study of CD8 T cells in ankylosing spondylitis. Study-wide results and caveats: Seemingly distinctive of ankylosing spondylitis blood was a TCR beta motif formed by eight highly homologous variants.

This clonotype has just a few counts. Its specificity is unknown. One entry per CDR3 protein, called by TCRdb with MiXCR from the 5' RACE reads. This sample has 390,000 or so distinct CDR3 sequences, with 20% to 25% found just once. Trimming shortened V by 6 bases and J by 7 bases, and 13 bases separated the two germline ends. This CDR3 has 14 residues. Germline CDR1 reads MDHEN; CDR2 reads SYDVKM. The chain combines TRBV28 with TRBJ1-6, with D possibly TRBD1 on 6 matching bases. The sequenced sample consisted of blood, either unsorted or a sorted T cell fraction (not recorded which). This TCR derives from a male donor with ankylosing spondylitis. CDR3 bases: TGTGCCAGCAGGCGGGACACCGAAAATTCACCCCTCCACTTT. It translates to CASRRDTENSPLHF.